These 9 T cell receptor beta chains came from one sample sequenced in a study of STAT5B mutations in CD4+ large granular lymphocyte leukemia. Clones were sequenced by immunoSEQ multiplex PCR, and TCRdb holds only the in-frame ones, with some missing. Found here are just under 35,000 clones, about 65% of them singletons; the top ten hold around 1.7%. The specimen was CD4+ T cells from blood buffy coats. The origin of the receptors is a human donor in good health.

The CDR3 nucleotides read TGTGCCAGCAGCCAGACAGGGAACACTGAAGCTTTCTTT. Encoded protein: CASSQTGNTEAFF. The chain is built from TRBV2 and TRBJ1-1; the D gene is possibly TRBD1 (6 bases). This CDR3 region has 13 residues. V dropped 6 bases and J dropped 1 base, with 9 bases sitting between them. The germline V gene has CDR1 SNHLY and CDR2 FYNNEI.

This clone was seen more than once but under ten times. CDR3 in amino acids: CASSIQDRAGQPQHF. In DNA, the CDR3 is TGTGCCAGCAGCATCCAGGACAGAGCGGGTCAGCCCCAGCATTTT. This chain joins TRBV7-2 and TRBJ1-5; D perhaps matches TRBD1 (6 bases). There are 15 residues in the CDR3. The V end was cut by 5 bases, the J end by 6 bases, with 17 bases between. Germline V lookup: CDR1 SGHTA, CDR2 FQGNSA.

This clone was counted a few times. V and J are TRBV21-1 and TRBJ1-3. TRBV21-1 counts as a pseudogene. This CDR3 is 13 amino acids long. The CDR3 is CASVTTEGNTIYF. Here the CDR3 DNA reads TGTGCCAGCGTTACGACCGAGGGAAACACCATATATTTT.

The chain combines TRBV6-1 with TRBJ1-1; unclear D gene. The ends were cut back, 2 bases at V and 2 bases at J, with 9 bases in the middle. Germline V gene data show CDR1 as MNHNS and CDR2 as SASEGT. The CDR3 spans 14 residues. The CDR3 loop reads CASSEILENTEAFF. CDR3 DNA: TGTGCCAGCAGTGAAATTCTAGAAAACACTGAAGCTTTCTTT.

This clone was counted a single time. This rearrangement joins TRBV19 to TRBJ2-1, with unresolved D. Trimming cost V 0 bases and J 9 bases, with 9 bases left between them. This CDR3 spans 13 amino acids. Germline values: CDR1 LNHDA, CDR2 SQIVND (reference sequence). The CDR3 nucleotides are TGTGCCAGTAGTATAGATCTATTTCTTGAGCAGTTCTTC. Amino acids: CASSIDLFLEQFF.

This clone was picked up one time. The CDR3 nucleotides read TGTGCCAGTAGTATCCTGGACAGGGACTACAATGAGCAGTTCTTC. This gives the protein CASSILDRDYNEQFF. The chain combines TRBV19 with TRBJ2-1; TRBD1 matches 8 bases. The CDR3 runs 15 residues. Per the germline V gene, CDR1 is LNHDA and CDR2 is SQIVND (reference sequence). Germline trimming cut 3 bases from V and 3 bases from J; bases unmatched to any gene: 4.

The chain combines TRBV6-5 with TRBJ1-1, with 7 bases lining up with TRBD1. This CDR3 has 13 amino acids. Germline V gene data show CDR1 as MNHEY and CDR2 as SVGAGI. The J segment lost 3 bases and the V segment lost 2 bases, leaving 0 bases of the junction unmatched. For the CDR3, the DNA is TGTGCCAGCAGTTACCAGGGGGACACTGAAGCTTTCTTT. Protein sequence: CASSYQGDTEAFF.

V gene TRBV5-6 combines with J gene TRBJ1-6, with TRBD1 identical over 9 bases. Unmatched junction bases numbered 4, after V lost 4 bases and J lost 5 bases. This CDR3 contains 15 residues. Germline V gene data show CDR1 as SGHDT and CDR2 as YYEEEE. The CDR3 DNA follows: TGTGCCAGCAGCCCCCGGGACAGGGATAATTCACCCCTCCACTTT. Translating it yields CASSPRDRDNSPLHF.

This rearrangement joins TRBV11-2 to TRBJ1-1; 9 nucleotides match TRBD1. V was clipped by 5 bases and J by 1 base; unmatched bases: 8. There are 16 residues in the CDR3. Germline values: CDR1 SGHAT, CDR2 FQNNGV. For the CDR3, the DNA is TGTGCCAGCAGCCAAACAGGGGGCAACCGGAACACTGAAGCTTTCTTT. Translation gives CASSQTGGNRNTEAFF.